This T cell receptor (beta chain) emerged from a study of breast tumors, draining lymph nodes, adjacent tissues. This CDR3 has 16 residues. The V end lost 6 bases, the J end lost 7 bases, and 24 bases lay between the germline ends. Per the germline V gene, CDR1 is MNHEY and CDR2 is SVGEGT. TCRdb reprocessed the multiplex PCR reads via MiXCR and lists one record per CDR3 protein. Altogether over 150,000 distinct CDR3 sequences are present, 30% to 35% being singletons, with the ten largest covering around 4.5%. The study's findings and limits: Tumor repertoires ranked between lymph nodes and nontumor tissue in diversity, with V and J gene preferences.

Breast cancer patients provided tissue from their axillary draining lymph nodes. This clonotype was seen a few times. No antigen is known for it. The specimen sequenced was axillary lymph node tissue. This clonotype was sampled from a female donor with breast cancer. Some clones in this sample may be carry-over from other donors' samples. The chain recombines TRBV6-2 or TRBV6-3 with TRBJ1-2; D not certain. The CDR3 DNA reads TGTGCCAGCAGCCTGACCGTCGTGAGTCCCTCAGGTGGCTACACCTTC. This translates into CASSLTVVSPSGGYTF.